A selection of T cell receptor beta chains follows, all from one sample in a study of T cell responses to AZD1222 COVID-19 vaccine. Produced via immunoSEQ multiplex PCR; TCRdb's table is partial and in-frame only. This table holds about 96,000 clones, about 88% found once. Material: peripheral blood, obtained on day 0 of AZD1222 vaccination. The receptors come from an adult in good health. CDR3s include the opening cysteine and the closing phenylalanine or tryptophan. The D gene is left open where the match is weak. Clone sizes are given selectively: once, few, many, or a class where the clone is expanded.

>TRBJ1-5|15|TRBV2|-|-
CASSTGQRFNQPQHF
TGTGCCAGCAGCACCGGACAGCGTTTCAATCAGCCCCAGCATTTT
>TRBJ1-1|15|TRBV7-3|-|once
CASSPFGRMNTEAFF
TGTGCCAGCAGCCCCTTTGGGCGTATGAACACTGAAGCTTTCTTT
>TRBJ1-4|15|TRBV6-6|-|-
CASSQRQSTNEKLFF
TGTGCCAGCAGTCAAAGACAATCAACTAATGAAAAACTGTTTTTT
>TRBJ1-5|16|TRBV7-2|TRBD1|-
CASSTGTGRSNQPQHF
TGTGCCAGCAGCACCGGGACAGGACGGAGCAATCAGCCCCAGCATTTT
>TRBJ1-3|16|TRBV13|-|-
CASSSSTMRAGNTIYF
TGTGCCAGCAGCTCGTCGACAATGCGGGCAGGAAACACCATATATTTT
>TRBJ2-5|12|TRBV5-6|-|-
CASGPGGETQYF
TGTGCCAGCGGTCCAGGGGGGGAGACCCAGTACTTC
>TRBJ2-2|15|TRBV19|-|-
CASSIRQDPHGELFF
TGTGCCAGTAGTATCCGACAGGACCCCCACGGGGAGCTGTTTTTT
>TRBJ1-1|13|TRBV27|-|-
CASWGEHNTEAFF
TGTGCCAGCTGGGGGGAGCACAACACTGAAGCTTTCTTT
>TRBJ1-2|16|TRBV6-5|-|-
CASSSLERGAGYGYTF
TGTGCCAGCAGTTCCCTAGAGAGGGGAGCGGGCTATGGCTACACCTTC
>TRBJ1-1|17|TRBV7-8|TRBD1|-
CASSLILRQGMNTEAFF
TGTGCCAGCAGCCTCATCCTTCGACAGGGGATGAACACTGAAGCTTTCTTT
>TRBJ1-3|13|TRBV5-4|TRBD1|-
CASSPRGADTIYF
TGTGCCAGCAGCCCCAGGGGGGCAGACACCATATATTTT
>TRBJ1-5|13|TRBV12-3/TRBV12-4|-|-
CASSRDQNQPQHF
TGTGCCAGCAGCCGGGACCAAAATCAGCCCCAGCATTTT
>TRBJ2-2|12|TRBV12-3/TRBV12-4|-|-
CASEDATGELFF
TGTGCCAGCGAAGATGCAACCGGGGAGCTGTTTTTT
>TRBJ2-2|16|TRBV7-7|-|once
CASSSTGETVPGELFF
TGTGCTAGCAGCTCCACTGGAGAGACAGTCCCCGGGGAGCTGTTTTTT
>TRBJ2-7|14|TRBV18|-|-
CASGARGTPYEQYF
TGTGCCAGCGGGGCCCGGGGAACTCCCTACGAGCAGTACTTC
>TRBJ1-1|16|TRBV7-6|TRBD1|-
CASSLGGQAYNTEAFF
TGTGCCAGCAGCTTAGGGGGACAGGCTTACAACACTGAAGCTTTCTTT
>TRBJ1-1|13|TRBV9|-|once
CASSAAINTEAFF
TGTGCCAGCAGCGCAGCTATAAACACTGAAGCTTTCTTT
>TRBJ2-3|16|TRBV3-1/TRBV3-2|-|-
CASSQDKGYYTDTQYF
TGTGCCAGCAGCCAAGATAAGGGTTACTACACAGATACGCAGTATTTT
>TRBJ1-1|15|TRBV6-6|-|-
CASSYPQGGNTEAFF
TGTGCCAGCAGTTACCCCCAAGGGGGGAACACTGAAGCTTTCTTT
>TRBJ2-3|15|TRBV6-4|TRBD1|-
CASSDSTGGIDTQYF
TGTGCCAGCAGTGACTCTACAGGGGGCATAGATACGCAGTATTTT
>TRBJ1-2|14|TRBV7-2|-|-
CASSPPGYVYGYTF
TGTGCCAGCAGCCCCCCGGGGTATGTCTATGGCTACACCTTC
>TRBJ1-1|16|TRBV5-6|TRBD1|-
CASSMDRGRVGTEAFF
TGTGCCAGCAGCATGGACAGGGGGCGCGTCGGGACTGAAGCTTTCTTT
>TRBJ1-4|16|TRBV19|TRBD1|-
CASSIQGRGPEEKLFF
TGTGCCAGTAGTATTCAGGGCAGGGGGCCCGAAGAAAAACTGTTTTTT
>TRBJ1-5|15|TRBV15|-|-
CATSRDRGEGQPQHF
TGTGCCACCAGCAGAGATCGGGGGGAGGGACAGCCCCAGCATTTT
>TRBJ1-1|13|TRBV18|-|-
CASSPRHVYGAFF
TGTGCCAGCTCCCCCAGGCACGTATATGGAGCTTTCTTT
>TRBJ2-1|14|TRBV14|TRBD1|once
CASSYGQGYNEQFF
TGTGCCAGCAGCTACGGACAGGGGTACAATGAGCAGTTCTTC
>TRBJ2-6|18|TRBV21-1|-|-
CASSKPLSQRSGANVLTF
TGTGCCAGCAGCAAACCCTTATCACAAAGGTCTGGGGCCAACGTCCTGACTTTC
>TRBJ1-6|17|TRBV7-2|TRBD1|-
CASSSTFGQGSNSPLHF
TGTGCCAGCAGCTCGACATTTGGACAGGGGTCGAATTCACCCCTCCACTTT